The sequence of this TCR beta chain was determined in a study of cytomegalovirus exposure and HLA in healthy donors. Study-level findings and limits: Associated with HLA alleles at 0.05 false discovery rate in a later analysis were around 15,000 TCR beta sequences. In an earlier analysis, most TCR beta V segments were productive about 87% or about 30% of the time. In a later analysis, several top co-occurrence clusters appeared linked to parvovirus B19, influenza, CMV and Epstein-Barr virus.

With 60 Vbeta and 13 Jbeta primers, the PCR was carried out. Here immunoSEQ multiplex PCR was the method, and the copy in TCRdb shows in-frame clones only, minus some. The table lists tens of thousands of clones, approximately 80% of them singletons. In regard to this clone: The antigen remains undetermined.

The CDR3 runs 12 residues. Per germline, CDR1 MDHEN and CDR2 SYDVKM. V was clipped by 3 bases and J by 8 bases, with 10 bases between them. The sequenced sample was PBMCs. The chain recombines TRBV28 with TRBJ1-1, with D tentatively TRBD1 (5 bases). The TCR sequence derives from a man younger than 35 in good health and CMV-seropositive. CDR3 region: CASSFGQGEAFF. The CDR3 DNA follows: TGTGCCAGCAGTTTCGGGCAGGGAGAAGCTTTCTTT. Based on the CDR3 plus reference TRBV28 and TRBJ1-1, the full variable domain is DVKVTQSSRYLVKRTGEKVFLECVQDMDHENMFWYRQDPGLGLRLIYFSYDVKMKEKGDIPEGYSVSREKKERFSLILESASTNQTSMYLCASSFGQGEAFFGQGTRLTVV.